This T cell receptor (beta chain) was profiled in a study of cytomegalovirus exposure and HLA in healthy donors. Overall study findings and caveats: Some V segments (TRBV6-2 and TRBV6-3 among them) were excluded as indistinguishable. Three CMV-associated chains proved CMV antigen-specific in vitro.

This CDR3 has 15 residues. V lost 4 bases and J lost 1; bases outside the gene matches: 8. CDR1 is SGHRS, CDR2 YFSETQ, per germline. 13 Jbeta primers and 60 Vbeta primers were used for the PCR. Assay used: immunoSEQ multiplex PCR; TCRdb lists only in-frame clones, some missing. The profile shows about 98,000 clones, about 81% of them singletons. Note on this clone: As yet, its antigen is unknown.

The V and J genes are TRBV5-1 and TRBJ2-7; 7 positions agree with TRBD1. The sequenced sample was PBMCs. The receptor's source is a man aged 35 to 55 in good health and CMV-seronegative. The chain's CDR3 is CASSPRQGASYEQYF. CDR3 DNA sequence: TGCGCCAGCAGCCCCCGACAGGGAGCTTCCTACGAGCAGTACTTC.